The rows below give T cell receptor beta chains drawn from one sample of a study of follicular helper T cells after annual influenza vaccination. TCRdb's table, derived via immunoSEQ multiplex PCR, lists solely in-frame clones and lacks some. The sample consists of about 9,700 clones, approximately 87% of them appearing once. The sequencing used CXCR5- memory CD4+ T cells sorted from blood, collected 7 days after influenza vaccination. The receptors come from an adult who received the influenza vaccine. Both conserved end residues are part of each CDR3. The order of the fields is D gene, V gene, clone size, J gene, CDR3 DNA, CDR3 protein. D genes are given only for firm matches. Expanded clones are given a class, and other clones once, few, many or no size at all.

D gene: TRBD1; V gene: TRBV6-5; clone size: -; J gene: TRBJ1-1; CDR3 DNA: TGTGCCAGCAGTCCACCGACAGGGCGAGCTTTCTTT; CDR3 protein: CASSPPTGRAFF
D gene: TRBD2; V gene: TRBV7-2; clone size: -; J gene: TRBJ2-3; CDR3 DNA: TGTGCCAGCAGCGCCATGGGACTAGCGACAGATACGCAGTATTTT; CDR3 protein: CASSAMGLATDTQYF
D gene: -; V gene: TRBV7-8; clone size: -; J gene: TRBJ2-7; CDR3 DNA: TGTGCCAGCAGCTTAGATGGGGGTCGGACCTACGAGCAGTACTTC; CDR3 protein: CASSLDGGRTYEQYF
D gene: TRBD1; V gene: TRBV15; clone size: once; J gene: TRBJ2-7; CDR3 DNA: TGTGCCACCAGCTTGGACAGGCCCCGGGGTGAGCAGTACTTC; CDR3 protein: CATSLDRPRGEQYF
D gene: -; V gene: TRBV5-1; clone size: -; J gene: TRBJ1-1; CDR3 DNA: TGCGCCAGCAGCTTGGCCTTCGTCGGGCCGAACACTGAAGCTTTCTTT; CDR3 protein: CASSLAFVGPNTEAFF
D gene: -; V gene: TRBV7-2; clone size: -; J gene: TRBJ1-2; CDR3 DNA: TGTGCCAGCAGCTTAGATGGAACAAACTATGGCTACACCTTC; CDR3 protein: CASSLDGTNYGYTF
D gene: -; V gene: TRBV28; clone size: -; J gene: TRBJ1-1; CDR3 DNA: TGTGCCAGCAGTCCCCAGGGCACTGAAGCTTTCTTT; CDR3 protein: CASSPQGTEAFF
D gene: TRBD1; V gene: TRBV28; clone size: -; J gene: TRBJ1-6; CDR3 DNA: TGTGCCAGCAGTCGGACAGGGAGCTCCTATAATTCACCCCTCCACTTT; CDR3 protein: CASSRTGSSYNSPLHF
D gene: TRBD1; V gene: TRBV5-1; clone size: few; J gene: TRBJ1-2; CDR3 DNA: TGCGCCAGCAGCTCGGGACAGGGGGCCGTCTATGGCTACACCTTC; CDR3 protein: CASSSGQGAVYGYTF
D gene: -; V gene: TRBV2; clone size: -; J gene: TRBJ1-1; CDR3 DNA: TGTGCCAGCAGTGAAGCGGCAATCGGGGGGCTGGCTTTCTTT; CDR3 protein: CASSEAAIGGLAFF
D gene: TRBD1; V gene: TRBV29-1; clone size: -; J gene: TRBJ2-1; CDR3 DNA: TGCAGCGTCCTACAGGGGGTAAGGGGCTCCTACAATGAGCAGTTCTTC; CDR3 protein: CSVLQGVRGSYNEQFF
D gene: -; V gene: TRBV30; clone size: once; J gene: TRBJ2-7; CDR3 DNA: TGTGCCTGGAGTGCGGGGCCGGGTAAGCAGTACTTC; CDR3 protein: CAWSAGPGKQYF
D gene: TRBD1; V gene: TRBV6-5; clone size: -; J gene: TRBJ2-2; CDR3 DNA: TGTGCCAGCAGGGACAGGGGGCAGGTCGGGGAGCTGTTTTTT; CDR3 protein: CASRDRGQVGELFF
D gene: -; V gene: TRBV18; clone size: -; J gene: TRBJ1-1; CDR3 DNA: TGTGCCAGCTCAGACCTCAGGGGAGTTGAAGCTTTCTTT; CDR3 protein: CASSDLRGVEAFF
D gene: -; V gene: TRBV5-5; clone size: few; J gene: TRBJ2-7; CDR3 DNA: TGTGCCAGCAGCTTGAGAGCAGCCGAAACCTACGAGCAGTACTTC; CDR3 protein: CASSLRAAETYEQYF
D gene: -; V gene: TRBV11-2; clone size: few; J gene: TRBJ2-5; CDR3 DNA: TGTGCCAGCAGCAGAATACGACTGAACGAAGAGACCCAGTACTTC; CDR3 protein: CASSRIRLNEETQYF
D gene: -; V gene: TRBV7-2; clone size: few; J gene: TRBJ1-6; CDR3 DNA: TGTGCCAGCAGCTTTGGACTAGTAAATTCACCCCTCCACTTT; CDR3 protein: CASSFGLVNSPLHF
D gene: TRBD1; V gene: TRBV6-6; clone size: -; J gene: TRBJ2-7; CDR3 DNA: TGTGCCAGCAGTTACTCGGGACAGGGGATCGAGCAGTACTTC; CDR3 protein: CASSYSGQGIEQYF
D gene: -; V gene: TRBV2; clone size: few; J gene: TRBJ1-5; CDR3 DNA: TGTGCCAGCAGTGTGGGTCAGAGCAATCAGCCCCAGCATTTT; CDR3 protein: CASSVGQSNQPQHF
D gene: -; V gene: TRBV19; clone size: -; J gene: TRBJ2-1; CDR3 DNA: TGTGCCAGTAGCACCGGACTAGGGGGGCCAAATGAGCAGTTCTTC; CDR3 protein: CASSTGLGGPNEQFF
D gene: -; V gene: TRBV28; clone size: once; J gene: TRBJ1-2; CDR3 DNA: TGTGCCAGCAGTCCCCTTGCGGGCCTCTATGGCTACACCTTC; CDR3 protein: CASSPLAGLYGYTF
D gene: -; V gene: TRBV7-2; clone size: -; J gene: TRBJ1-2; CDR3 DNA: TGTGCCAGCAGCCAAGACAAGTATGGACGCTATGGCTACACCTTC; CDR3 protein: CASSQDKYGRYGYTF
D gene: -; V gene: TRBV2; clone size: -; J gene: TRBJ2-2; CDR3 DNA: TGTGCCAGCAGTGTGGGCGGGGCGCGGAACACCGGGGAGCTGTTTTTT; CDR3 protein: CASSVGGARNTGELFF
D gene: -; V gene: TRBV2; clone size: -; J gene: TRBJ1-1; CDR3 DNA: TGTGCCAGCGTCAGGACGGATAAAGCTTTCTTT; CDR3 protein: CASVRTDKAFF
D gene: -; V gene: TRBV7-2; clone size: -; J gene: TRBJ2-2; CDR3 DNA: TGTGCCAGCAGCCCCCCCGGCGGGGAGCCCGGGGAGCTGTTTTTT; CDR3 protein: CASSPPGGEPGELFF
D gene: -; V gene: TRBV10-2; clone size: few; J gene: TRBJ2-7; CDR3 DNA: TGCGCCAGCAGTGAGCCGCCGCACCCCACCGAGCAGTACTTC; CDR3 protein: CASSEPPHPTEQYF
D gene: TRBD1; V gene: TRBV2; clone size: -; J gene: TRBJ2-7; CDR3 DNA: TGTGCCAGCAGTGGGACAGGGGAGGACCCCTACGAGCAGTACTTC; CDR3 protein: CASSGTGEDPYEQYF
D gene: TRBD1; V gene: TRBV5-1; clone size: -; J gene: TRBJ1-6; CDR3 DNA: TGCGCCAGCAGCCAAACCGGGACAGGGGGCGATTCACCCCTCCACTTT; CDR3 protein: CASSQTGTGGDSPLHF
D gene: -; V gene: TRBV6-6; clone size: -; J gene: TRBJ2-5; CDR3 DNA: TGTGCCAGCAGTTCCGAACGACGGTCACAAGAGACCCAGTACTTC; CDR3 protein: CASSSERRSQETQYF
D gene: TRBD1; V gene: TRBV5-4; clone size: -; J gene: TRBJ1-2; CDR3 DNA: TGTGCCAGCAGCTCGACAGGGGTAGGGGGCTACACCTTC; CDR3 protein: CASSSTGVGGYTF
D gene: -; V gene: TRBV7-7; clone size: -; J gene: TRBJ2-2; CDR3 DNA: TGTGCCAGCAGCATGACAGGCGCAAGGGAGCTGTTTTTT; CDR3 protein: CASSMTGARELFF
D gene: -; V gene: TRBV5-1; clone size: -; J gene: TRBJ1-4; CDR3 DNA: TGCGCCAGCAGCCCACAGGGAACAGGTGAAAAACTGTTTTTT; CDR3 protein: CASSPQGTGEKLFF
D gene: -; V gene: TRBV4-3; clone size: -; J gene: TRBJ2-1; CDR3 DNA: TGCGCCAGCAGCCAAGAAACGGGGGGCTTATCAAGATCCTACAATGAGCAGTTCTTC; CDR3 protein: CASSQETGGLSRSYNEQFF
D gene: -; V gene: TRBV6-1; clone size: -; J gene: TRBJ1-2; CDR3 DNA: TGTGCCAGCAGTGAACAGGCGATGGGGAGTTATGGCTACACCTTC; CDR3 protein: CASSEQAMGSYGYTF
D gene: -; V gene: TRBV7-3; clone size: -; J gene: TRBJ2-5; CDR3 DNA: TGTGCCAGCAGCTTAAGAGGGTACGGGGAGACCCAGTACTTC; CDR3 protein: CASSLRGYGETQYF
D gene: -; V gene: TRBV5-8; clone size: -; J gene: TRBJ1-1; CDR3 DNA: TGTGCCAGCAGCGGTCAGTGGGGGCTGAACACTGAAGCTTTCTTT; CDR3 protein: CASSGQWGLNTEAFF
D gene: TRBD2; V gene: TRBV23-1; clone size: -; J gene: TRBJ2-5; CDR3 DNA: TGCGCCAGCAGTCAAAGGACTAGCGGGGGTCACCAAGAGACCCAGTACTTC; CDR3 protein: CASSQRTSGGHQETQYF
D gene: TRBD2; V gene: TRBV11-2; clone size: few; J gene: TRBJ2-2; CDR3 DNA: TGTGCCAGCAGCCCTATAGCGGGGACGGGCACCGGGGAGCTGTTTTTT; CDR3 protein: CASSPIAGTGTGELFF
D gene: TRBD1; V gene: TRBV6-5; clone size: -; J gene: TRBJ2-5; CDR3 DNA: TGTGCCAGCAGTCAAAGACAGGGGGCAGGGGAGACCCAGTACTTC; CDR3 protein: CASSQRQGAGETQYF
D gene: -; V gene: TRBV18; clone size: -; J gene: TRBJ2-1; CDR3 DNA: TGTGCCAGCTCACGGGGGGGCGATTCCTACAATGAGCAGTTCTTC; CDR3 protein: CASSRGGDSYNEQFF
D gene: -; V gene: TRBV28; clone size: -; J gene: TRBJ2-6; CDR3 DNA: TGTGCCAGCAGCTCCCCTCCAGGGGAGTGGCTGTCTGGGGCCAACGTCCTGACTTTC; CDR3 protein: CASSSPPGEWLSGANVLTF
D gene: -; V gene: TRBV6-5; clone size: -; J gene: TRBJ2-1; CDR3 DNA: TGTGCCAGCGGGGTAGATACGGTCAATGAGCAGTTCTTC; CDR3 protein: CASGVDTVNEQFF
D gene: -; V gene: TRBV20-1; clone size: -; J gene: TRBJ1-2; CDR3 DNA: TGCAGTGCTCCAGTAGAATATGGCTACACCTTC; CDR3 protein: CSAPVEYGYTF
D gene: TRBD2; V gene: TRBV7-3; clone size: -; J gene: TRBJ2-3; CDR3 DNA: TGTGCCAGCAGCTCCCGACTAGCGGGGAGCACAGATACGCAGTATTTT; CDR3 protein: CASSSRLAGSTDTQYF
D gene: -; V gene: TRBV7-2; clone size: -; J gene: TRBJ1-1; CDR3 DNA: TGTGCCAGCAGACCCAGGGTGTGGATGAACACTGAAGCTTTCTTT; CDR3 protein: CASRPRVWMNTEAFF
D gene: -; V gene: TRBV5-4; clone size: -; J gene: TRBJ2-7; CDR3 DNA: TGTGCCAGCAGCTTAGGGACTTCTGGGATCTCCTACGAGCAGTACTTC; CDR3 protein: CASSLGTSGISYEQYF
D gene: TRBD1; V gene: TRBV7-9; clone size: -; J gene: TRBJ2-7; CDR3 DNA: TGTGCCAGCAGCTTAGGGGGGATACAGGGGGACGAGCAGTACTTC; CDR3 protein: CASSLGGIQGDEQYF
D gene: -; V gene: TRBV6-5; clone size: -; J gene: TRBJ1-1; CDR3 DNA: TGTGCCAGCAGGACCGGGGTTTGGGGCACTGAAGCTTTCTTT; CDR3 protein: CASRTGVWGTEAFF
D gene: TRBD1; V gene: TRBV19; clone size: -; J gene: TRBJ1-5; CDR3 DNA: TGTGCCAGTAGTGCCACGGAGGGGGCATCGACATATCAGCCCCAGCATTTT; CDR3 protein: CASSATEGASTYQPQHF
D gene: -; V gene: TRBV28; clone size: once; J gene: TRBJ1-2; CDR3 DNA: TGTGCCAGCACCTACCCCGGTGGCTCAGGGGATGGCTACACCTTC; CDR3 protein: CASTYPGGSGDGYTF
D gene: TRBD1; V gene: TRBV7-9; clone size: -; J gene: TRBJ1-4; CDR3 DNA: TGTGCCAGCAGCATTACCGGGACAGGGAATGAAAAACTGTTTTTT; CDR3 protein: CASSITGTGNEKLFF